This T cell receptor beta chain appears in the sequencing data of a study of T-cell memory formation after mild COVID-19. General study findings and limits: Still unconfirmed is whether the second-wave clones peaking on day 37 recognized SARS-CoV-2. Pre-infection memory harbored some responding clones, suggesting cross-reactive memory joined.

This CDR3 is 15 amino acids long. The V gene's germline CDR1 is SGHRS and CDR2 YFSETQ. The junction had 5 bases not matched to a gene; V was cut back by 0 bases and J by 7 bases. Via MiXCR, TCRdb re-called the 5' RACE reads, giving one row per CDR3 protein. This sample has roughly 400,000 distinct CDR3 sequences; more than 15% occur once, and the top ten carry 20% to 25%. This clonotype was observed a few times. Its antigen is unidentified. Sequenced: PBMCs or a T cell subset sorted from them (not recorded which). This clonotype was sampled from a man younger than 35 who had mild COVID-19 (a few samples of this study predate the infection). Cell type and time point are not known. The chain carries TRBV5-1 and TRBJ2-7; 12 bases match TRBD1. Here the CDR3 DNA reads TGCGCCAGCAGCTTGGGGGGACAGGGGGCGAGAGAGCAGTACTTC. Translating it yields CASSLGGQGAREQYF.